The entry below gives a single T cell receptor beta chain sequence along with its context. There are 13 residues in the CDR3. Looked up from germline, CDR1 is MDHEN and CDR2 is SYDVKM. Trimming shortened V by 3 bases and J by 4 bases, and 9 bases separated the two germline ends. The sample originates from a study of control samples from healthy donors and cancer patients. The data were produced by immunoSEQ multiplex PCR, yet TCRdb's version contains in-frame clones alone and is incomplete. Found here are around 68,000 clones, 84% of them singletons; the top ten hold 2.5% to 3%. The V call is TRBV28, the J call TRBJ1-2; possibly TRBD1 for D (5 bases). This TCR was recovered from a woman between 45 and 60 years old with lung cancer. Material for sequencing was PBMCs. For the CDR3, the DNA is TGTGCCAGCAGTTTTGGGGCAGCCTATGGCTACACCTTC. Encoded protein: CASSFGAAYGYTF.